A selection of T cell receptor beta chains follows, all from one sample in a study of blood T cell repertoires in COVID-19. The repertoire was sequenced with immunoSEQ multiplex PCR; TCRdb's copy has only in-frame clones and lacks some. The sample carries approximately 82,000 clones, around 80% recorded once. Sequencing was performed on peripheral blood. The receptors were gathered from a man aged 45-60 years with active or convalescent COVID-19. Both conserved end residues are part of each CDR3. D genes are given only for firm matches. A row's size may be missing; if present it is once, few, many or a size class.

clone_size j_call d_call v_call cdr3_aa cdr3_nt
. TRBJ1-1 . TRBV7-2 CASSLEPRGEAFF TGTGCCAGCAGCTTAGAGCCTCGGGGAGAAGCTTTCTTT
. TRBJ2-1 . TRBV19 CASARQVYNEQFF TGTGCCAGTGCCAGGCAGGTTTACAATGAGCAGTTCTTC
. TRBJ2-5 TRBD2 TRBV3-1/TRBV3-2 CASSQSGARETQYF TGTGCCAGCAGCCAAAGCGGGGCCAGGGAGACCCAGTACTTC
once TRBJ1-6 TRBD1 TRBV28 CASSGDRGNSPLHF TGTGCCAGCAGTGGGGACAGGGGTAATTCACCCCTCCACTTT
once TRBJ1-1 . TRBV4-2 CASSQEPDSPLNTEAFF TGTGCCAGCAGCCAAGAGCCGGACTCCCCGCTGAACACTGAAGCTTTCTTT
. TRBJ2-3 TRBD1 TRBV7-2 CASSTRTGATDTQYF TGTGCCAGCAGTACCCGGACAGGGGCCACAGATACGCAGTATTTT
. TRBJ2-7 TRBD2 TRBV30 CAWKVTGLAGEQYF TGTGCCTGGAAGGTGACCGGACTAGCAGGCGAGCAGTACTTC
. TRBJ1-3 TRBD1 TRBV4-3 CASSPTGGLGNTIYF TGCGCCAGCAGCCCCACAGGGGGCCTCGGAAACACCATATATTTT
. TRBJ2-2 TRBD1 TRBV6-4 CASSGQGFGGELFF TGTGCCAGCAGTGGACAGGGGTTCGGCGGGGAGCTGTTTTTT
. TRBJ2-3 TRBD1 TRBV4-3 CASSQGTGGTDTQYF TGCGCCAGCAGCCAAGGGACAGGGGGTACAGATACGCAGTATTTT
. TRBJ2-1 . TRBV7-9 CATPQGNEQFF TGTGCCACCCCTCAGGGGAATGAGCAGTTCTTC
. TRBJ1-4 TRBD1 TRBV6-5 CASSPQGATNEKLFF TGTGCCAGCAGCCCACAGGGGGCAACTAATGAAAAACTGTTTTTT
. TRBJ1-2 . TRBV3-1/TRBV3-2 CASSQGAGRDCYGYTF TGTGCCAGCAGCCAAGGGGCGGGGAGGGATTGTTATGGCTACACCTTC
. TRBJ1-1 . TRBV5-4 CASSFSLGGRTEAFF TGTGCCAGCAGCTTCAGTCTGGGAGGTAGGACTGAAGCTTTCTTT
. TRBJ2-6 . TRBV6-4 CASSSGTGANVLTF TGTGCCAGCAGTTCAGGTACAGGGGCCAACGTCCTGACTTTC
. TRBJ2-3 . TRBV9 CASSVRVGPTTDTQYF TGTGCCAGCAGCGTACGAGTTGGTCCCACGACAGATACGCAGTATTTT
. TRBJ2-1 TRBD1 TRBV18 CASADRGRLNEQFF TGTGCCAGCGCGGACAGGGGGCGGTTGAATGAGCAGTTCTTC
. TRBJ2-1 TRBD1 TRBV5-4 CASSLEGQGTYNEQFF TGTGCCAGCAGCTTGGAGGGACAGGGGACTTACAATGAGCAGTTCTTC
. TRBJ2-5 . TRBV18 CASSPNEETQYF TGTGCCAGCTCACCTAATGAGGAGACCCAGTACTTC
. TRBJ1-6 . TRBV2 CASAAGKGNSPLHF TGTGCCAGTGCGGCGGGGAAGGGGAATTCACCCCTCCACTTT
. TRBJ1-1 . TRBV15 CATSRGGGMNTEAFF TGTGCCACCAGCAGAGGGGGGGGGATGAACACTGAAGCTTTCTTT
few TRBJ1-1 . TRBV7-8 CASRGGRSTNTEAFF TGTGCCAGCAGGGGGGGAAGGTCAACGAACACTGAAGCTTTCTTT
few TRBJ2-7 . TRBV7-9 CASSPTGGGGPYEQYF TGTGCCAGCAGCCCCACGGGTGGTGGGGGCCCCTACGAGCAGTACTTC
. TRBJ1-4 TRBD1 TRBV15 CATSRDDRGGEKLFF TGTGCCACCAGCAGAGACGACAGGGGCGGCGAAAAACTGTTTTTT
. TRBJ2-1 TRBD2 TRBV3-1/TRBV3-2 CASSPASGGEFF TGTGCCAGCAGCCCCGCTAGCGGGGGTGAATTCTTC
. TRBJ2-2 . TRBV4-3 CASSQGQVDTGELFF TGCGCCAGCAGCCAAGGACAGGTGGACACCGGGGAGCTGTTTTTT
. TRBJ1-6 TRBD1 TRBV14 CASSLGTGVNSPLHF TGTGCCAGCAGCCTAGGGACAGGCGTGAATTCACCCCTCCACTTT
once TRBJ1-3 . TRBV7-2 CASSLFARGVGNTIYF TGTGCCAGCAGCTTATTCGCTCGGGGGGTTGGAAACACCATATATTTT
. TRBJ1-3 . TRBV19 CASTTVSGNTIYF TGTGCCAGTACTACGGTCTCTGGAAACACCATATATTTT